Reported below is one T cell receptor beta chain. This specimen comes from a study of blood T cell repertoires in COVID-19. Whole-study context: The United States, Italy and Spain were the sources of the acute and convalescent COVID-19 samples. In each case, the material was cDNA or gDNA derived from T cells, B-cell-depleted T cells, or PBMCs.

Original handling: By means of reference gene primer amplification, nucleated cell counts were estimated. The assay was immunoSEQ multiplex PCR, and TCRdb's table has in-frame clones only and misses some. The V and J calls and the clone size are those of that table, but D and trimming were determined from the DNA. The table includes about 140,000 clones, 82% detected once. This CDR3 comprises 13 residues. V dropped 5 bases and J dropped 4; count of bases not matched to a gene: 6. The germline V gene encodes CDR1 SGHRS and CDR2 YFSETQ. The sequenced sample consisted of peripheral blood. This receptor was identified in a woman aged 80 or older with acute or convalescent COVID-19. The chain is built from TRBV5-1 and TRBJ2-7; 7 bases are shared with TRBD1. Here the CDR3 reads CASRVSTGYEQYF. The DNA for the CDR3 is TGCGCCAGCAGGGTATCGACAGGGTACGAGCAGTACTTC. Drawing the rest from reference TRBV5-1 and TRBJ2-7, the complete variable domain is KAGVTQTPRYLIKTRGQQVTLSCSPISGHRSVSWYQQTPGQGLQFLFEYFSETQRNKGNFPGRFSGRQFSNSRSEMNVSTLELGDSALYLCASRVSTGYEQYFGPGTRLTVT.